This T cell receptor beta chain was identified in a study of OX40 agonist ivuxolimab in advanced cancers. Germline CDR1 reads MDHEN; CDR2 reads SYDVKM. The V end was cut by 4 bases, the J end by 4 bases, with 5 bases between. The CDR3 spans 12 residues. Assay: immunoSEQ multiplex PCR; the TCRdb copy retains only in-frame clones and omits some. Among nearly 50,000 clones listed, around 90% were seen once. This receptor was identified in an adult with an advanced solid tumor such as melanoma, head and neck, liver or kidney cancer. J is TRBJ1-5 and V is TRBV28, with D tentatively TRBD1 (5 bases). The sequencing used CD4+ or CD8+ T cells sorted from blood, collected in a trial of the OX40 agonist ivuxolimab. In DNA, the CDR3 is TGTGCCAGCAGTTACAGGAATCAGCCCCAGCATTTT. Translated, it gives CASSYRNQPQHF.